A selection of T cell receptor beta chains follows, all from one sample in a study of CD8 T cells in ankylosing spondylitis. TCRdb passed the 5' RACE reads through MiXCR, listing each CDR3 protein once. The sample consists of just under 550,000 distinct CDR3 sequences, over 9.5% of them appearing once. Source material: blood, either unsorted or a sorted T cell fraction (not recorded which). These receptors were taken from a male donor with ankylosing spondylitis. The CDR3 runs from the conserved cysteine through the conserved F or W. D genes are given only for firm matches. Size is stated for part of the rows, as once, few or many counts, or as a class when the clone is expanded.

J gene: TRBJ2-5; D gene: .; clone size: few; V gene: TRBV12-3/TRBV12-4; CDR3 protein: CASRRTGSQETQYF; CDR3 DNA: TGTGCCAGCAGGCGAACAGGGTCCCAAGAGACCCAGTACTTC
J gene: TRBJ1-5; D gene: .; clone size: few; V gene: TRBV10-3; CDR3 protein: CAISESARGYQPQHF; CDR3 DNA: TGTGCCATCAGTGAGTCGGCAAGGGGATATCAGCCCCAGCATTTT
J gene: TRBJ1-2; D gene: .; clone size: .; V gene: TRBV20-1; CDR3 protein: CSAPRAGEKGYTF; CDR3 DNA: TGCAGTGCCCCGAGGGCAGGGGAGAAGGGCTACACCTTC
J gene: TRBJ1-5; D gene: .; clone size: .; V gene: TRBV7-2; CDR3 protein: CASSLEGAWSNQPQHF; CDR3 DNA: TGTGCCAGCAGCTTAGAAGGGGCATGGAGCAATCAGCCCCAGCATTTT
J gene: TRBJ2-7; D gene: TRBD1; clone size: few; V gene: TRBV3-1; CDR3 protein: CASSLRDSYYEQYF; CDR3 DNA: TGTGCCAGCAGCCTCCGGGACAGTTACTACGAGCAGTACTTC
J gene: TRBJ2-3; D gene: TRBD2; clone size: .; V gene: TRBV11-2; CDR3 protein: CASSSLSGRATDTQYF; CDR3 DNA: TGTGCCAGCAGCTCCCTTAGCGGGAGGGCCACAGATACGCAGTATTTT
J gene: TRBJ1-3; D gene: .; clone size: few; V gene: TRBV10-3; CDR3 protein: CAISETESDTIYF; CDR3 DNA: TGTGCCATCAGTGAGACAGAGTCGGACACCATATATTTT
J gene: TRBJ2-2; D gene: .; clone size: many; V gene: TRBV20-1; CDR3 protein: CSASGAVDTGELFF; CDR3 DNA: TGCAGTGCTAGCGGGGCTGTGGACACCGGGGAGCTGTTTTTT
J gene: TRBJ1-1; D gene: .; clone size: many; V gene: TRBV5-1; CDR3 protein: CASSLIDKNTEAFF; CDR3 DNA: TGCGCCAGCAGCTTAATAGACAAGAACACTGAAGCTTTCTTT
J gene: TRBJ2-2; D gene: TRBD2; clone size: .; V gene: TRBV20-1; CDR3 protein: CSARREEHTGELFF; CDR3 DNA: TGCAGTGCTAGGCGGGAGGAGCACACCGGGGAGCTGTTTTTT
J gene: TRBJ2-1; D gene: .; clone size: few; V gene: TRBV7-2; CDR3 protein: CASREANEQFF; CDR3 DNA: TGTGCCAGCAGGGAAGCTAATGAGCAGTTCTTC
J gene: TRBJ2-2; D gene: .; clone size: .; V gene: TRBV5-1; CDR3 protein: CASSLIQEELFF; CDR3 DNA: TGCGCCAGCAGCTTGATTCAGGAGGAGCTGTTTTTT
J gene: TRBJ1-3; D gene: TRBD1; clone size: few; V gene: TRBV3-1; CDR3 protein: CASSPTDRASGNTIYF; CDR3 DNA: TGTGCCAGCAGCCCTACGGACAGGGCCTCTGGAAACACCATATATTTT
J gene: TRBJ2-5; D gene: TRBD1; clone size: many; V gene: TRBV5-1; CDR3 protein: CASSSSDRGGETQYF; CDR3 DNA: TGCGCCAGCAGCTCATCAGACAGGGGCGGCGAGACCCAGTACTTC
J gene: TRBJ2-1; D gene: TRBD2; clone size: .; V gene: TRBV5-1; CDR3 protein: CASSLALAGVFSYNEQFF; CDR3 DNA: TGCGCCAGCAGCTTGGCTCTAGCGGGAGTGTTCTCCTACAATGAGCAGTTCTTC
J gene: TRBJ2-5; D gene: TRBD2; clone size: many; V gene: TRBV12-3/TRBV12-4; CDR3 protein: CASRGLAYQETQYF; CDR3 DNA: TGTGCCAGCAGGGGACTAGCGTACCAAGAGACCCAGTACTTC
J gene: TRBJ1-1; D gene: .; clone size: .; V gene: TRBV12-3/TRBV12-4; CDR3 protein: CASSLFIGGEVNTEAFF; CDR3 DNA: TGTGCCAGCAGTTTATTCATCGGGGGCGAGGTGAACACTGAAGCTTTCTTT
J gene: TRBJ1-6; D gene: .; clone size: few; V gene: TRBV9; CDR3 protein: CASTLTGNSPLHF; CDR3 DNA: TGTGCCAGCACCCTGACTGGGAATTCACCCCTCCACTTT
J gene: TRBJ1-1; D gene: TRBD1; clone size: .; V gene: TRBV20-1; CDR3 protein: CSAREWTGNTEAFF; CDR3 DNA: TGCAGTGCTAGAGAGTGGACAGGGAACACTGAAGCTTTCTTT
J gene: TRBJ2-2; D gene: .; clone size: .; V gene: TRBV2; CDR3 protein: CASSLLYTGELFF; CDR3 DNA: TGTGCCAGCAGTTTGCTGTACACCGGGGAGCTGTTTTTT
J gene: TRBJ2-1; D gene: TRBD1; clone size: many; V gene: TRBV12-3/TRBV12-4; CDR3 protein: CASSPGDRGSYNEQFF; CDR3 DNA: TGTGCCAGCAGTCCAGGCGACAGGGGCTCCTACAATGAGCAGTTCTTC
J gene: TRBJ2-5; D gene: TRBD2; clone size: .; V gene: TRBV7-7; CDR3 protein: CASSFGTSGTGRETQYF; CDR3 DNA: TGTGCCAGCAGCTTCGGGACTAGCGGGACGGGGCGAGAGACCCAGTACTTC
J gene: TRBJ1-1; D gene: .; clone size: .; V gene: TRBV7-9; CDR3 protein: CASSPEYMGGNTEAFF; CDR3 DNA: TGTGCCAGCAGCCCCGAATATATGGGGGGGAACACTGAAGCTTTCTTT
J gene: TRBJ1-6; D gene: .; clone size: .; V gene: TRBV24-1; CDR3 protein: CATSAGDSPLHF; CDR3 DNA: TGTGCCACCTCGGCGGGGGATTCACCCCTCCACTTT
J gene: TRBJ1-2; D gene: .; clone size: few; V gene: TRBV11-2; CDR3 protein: CASSLAGDPYGYTF; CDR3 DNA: TGTGCCAGCAGCTTAGCTGGGGACCCCTATGGCTACACCTTC
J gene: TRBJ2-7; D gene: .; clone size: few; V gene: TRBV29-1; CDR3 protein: CSVERLDTYEQYF; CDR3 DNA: TGCAGCGTTGAACGGTTGGATACCTACGAGCAGTACTTC
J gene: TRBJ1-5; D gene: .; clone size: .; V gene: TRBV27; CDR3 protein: CASSAIYSNQPQHF; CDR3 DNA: TGTGCCAGCAGTGCGATCTATAGCAATCAGCCCCAGCATTTT
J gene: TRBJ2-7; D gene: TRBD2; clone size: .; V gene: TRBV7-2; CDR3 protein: CASSSTSGPLYEQHF; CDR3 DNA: TGTGCCAGCAGCTCGACTAGCGGCCCTTTGTACGAGCAGCACTTC
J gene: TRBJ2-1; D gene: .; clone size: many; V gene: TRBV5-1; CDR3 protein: CASSQGFNEQFF; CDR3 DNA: TGCGCCAGCAGCCAGGGCTTTAATGAGCAGTTCTTC
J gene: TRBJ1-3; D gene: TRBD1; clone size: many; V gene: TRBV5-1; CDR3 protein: CASSPAGQNAFSGNTIYF; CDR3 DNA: TGCGCCAGCAGCCCAGCGGGACAGAACGCCTTCTCTGGAAACACCATATATTTT
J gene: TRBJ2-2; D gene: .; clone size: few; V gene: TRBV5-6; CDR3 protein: CASSLIGHLNTGELFF; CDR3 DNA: TGTGCCAGCAGCTTGATCGGTCACCTAAACACCGGGGAGCTGTTTTTT
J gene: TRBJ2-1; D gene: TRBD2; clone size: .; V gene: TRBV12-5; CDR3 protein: CASGLVINLAGDNEQFF; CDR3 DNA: TGTGCTAGTGGTTTGGTAATCAACCTAGCGGGGGACAATGAGCAGTTCTTC
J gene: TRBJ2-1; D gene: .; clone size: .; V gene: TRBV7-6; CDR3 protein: CASSLYDLTGSNNEQFF; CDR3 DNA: TGTGCCAGCAGCTTATATGACTTGACAGGATCGAACAATGAGCAGTTCTTC
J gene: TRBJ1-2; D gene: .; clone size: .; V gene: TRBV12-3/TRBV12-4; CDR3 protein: CASSHRYGYTF; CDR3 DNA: TGTGCCAGCAGCCACCGCTATGGCTACACCTTC
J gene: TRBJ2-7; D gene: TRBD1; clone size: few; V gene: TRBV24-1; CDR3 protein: CATSDPGTGVGEQYF; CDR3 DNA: TGTGCCACCAGTGATCCCGGGACAGGGGTCGGCGAGCAGTACTTC
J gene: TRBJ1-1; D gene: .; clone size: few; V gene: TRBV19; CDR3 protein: CASSISGGGTEAFF; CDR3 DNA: TGTGCCAGTAGTATATCGGGAGGAGGGACTGAAGCTTTCTTT
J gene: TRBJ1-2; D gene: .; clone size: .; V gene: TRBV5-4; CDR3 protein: CASSLKQGGDGYTF; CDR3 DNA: TGTGCCAGCAGCTTGAAACAGGGAGGAGATGGCTACACCTTC
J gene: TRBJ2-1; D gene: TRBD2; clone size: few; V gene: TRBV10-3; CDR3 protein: CAISDGSGSRIYNEQFF; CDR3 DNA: TGTGCCATCAGTGACGGTAGCGGGAGTCGGATATACAATGAGCAGTTCTTC
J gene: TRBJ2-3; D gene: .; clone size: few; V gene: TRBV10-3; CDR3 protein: CAISEPQGTRRTDTQYF; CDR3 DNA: TGTGCCATCAGTGAGCCTCAGGGGACTCGGCGCACAGATACGCAGTATTTT
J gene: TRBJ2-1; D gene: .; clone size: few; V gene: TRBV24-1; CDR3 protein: CATSAIGTLNNEQFF; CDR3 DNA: TGTGCCACCAGTGCCATCGGGACCCTAAACAATGAGCAGTTCTTC
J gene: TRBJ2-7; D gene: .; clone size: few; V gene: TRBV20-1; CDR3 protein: CSAGPLAEQYF; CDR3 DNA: TGCAGTGCTGGCCCTTTAGCCGAGCAGTACTTC
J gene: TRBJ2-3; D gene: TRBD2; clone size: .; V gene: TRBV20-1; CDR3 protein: CSASRLAGAEGDTQYF; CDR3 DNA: TGCAGTGCTAGTCGGCTAGCGGGAGCGGAGGGGGATACGCAGTATTTT
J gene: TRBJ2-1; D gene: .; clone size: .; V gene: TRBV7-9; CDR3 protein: CASSLVTGLAFF; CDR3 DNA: TGTGCCAGCAGCTTAGTCACAGGGCTGGCGTTCTTC
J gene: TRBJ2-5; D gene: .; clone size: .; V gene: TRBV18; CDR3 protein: CASSPPGGRETQYF; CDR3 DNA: TGTGCCAGCTCACCACCCGGGGGCCGGGAGACCCAGTACTTC
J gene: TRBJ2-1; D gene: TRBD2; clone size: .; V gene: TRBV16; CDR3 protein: CASSQSEGLATLGQFF; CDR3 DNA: TGTGCCAGCAGCCAATCGGAGGGACTAGCAACACTAGGGCAGTTCTTC
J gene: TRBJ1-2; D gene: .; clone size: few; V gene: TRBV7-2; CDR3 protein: CASSSGQRAYNYGYTF; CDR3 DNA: TGTGCCAGCAGCTCCGGACAGAGAGCGTATAACTATGGCTACACCTTC
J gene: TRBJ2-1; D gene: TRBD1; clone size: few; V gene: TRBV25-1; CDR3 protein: CASSEGQEIPYNEQFF; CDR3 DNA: TGTGCCAGCAGTGAAGGACAGGAGATTCCCTACAATGAGCAGTTCTTC